The 10 T cell receptor beta chains reported below all come from one sample, sequenced in a study of human T cells and chemical hapten exposure (dated by TCRdb to the early 2020s). The time point label on this specimen signifies: pre-sensitization, week 0. The treatment or condition label for this specimen denotes: therapeutic diphenylcyclopropenone sensitization with weekly scalp DPC. The library came from RACE. The run used a NextSeq 500. The public reads were reprocessed in TCRdb via fastp at Q25 and MiXCR, keeping in-frame beta chains. Each record represents a unique CDR3 protein, reported with the most common genes and DNA among its rows. This sample lists more than 150,000 distinct CDR3 sequences; under 35% were detected once. The ten largest clones represent about 2.7% of the sample. Source: whole blood, taken in connection with sensitization to the hapten diphenylcyclopropenone (DPC). These receptors came from a woman in her 30s with alopecia areata. Some clones in this sample may be carry-over from other donors' samples.

This chain connects TRBV28 to TRBJ2-1; perhaps TRBD2 as D (6 bases). This CDR3 contains 14 residues. V gave up 8 bases and J gave up 2 bases, with 13 bases separating them. Germline V gives CDR1 MDHEN, CDR2 SYDVKM. The DNA for the CDR3 is TGTGCCAGCTATAGCGGAGGTGCCTACAATGAGCAGTTCTTC. Translated, it gives CASYSGGAYNEQFF.

The chain carries TRBV6-5 and TRBJ2-3; 11 positions match TRBD1. The CDR3 consists of 14 residues. V lost 6 bases and J lost 5; bases outside the gene matches: 4. Germline-derived CDR1 and CDR2 are MNHEY and SVGAGI. The CDR3 sequence: CASRSGTGGDTQYF. The DNA of the CDR3 is TGTGCCAGCAGGTCCGGGACAGGGGGAGATACGCAGTATTTT.

This clonotype was seen more than once but under ten times. The rearrangement uses TRBV11-2 and TRBJ2-1; possible D gene TRBD2, 6 bases. This CDR3 region has 14 residues. Germline CDR1 SGHAT, CDR2 FQNNGV. V gave up 3 bases and J gave up 3 bases, with 9 bases separating them. This CDR3 is CASSFAGRYNEQFF. Here the CDR3 DNA reads TGTGCCAGCAGCTTCGCGGGGCGCTACAATGAGCAGTTCTTC.

The chain has TRBV7-9 and TRBJ1-2, with TRBD1 matching 9 bases. CDR1 is SEHNR, CDR2 FQNEAQ, per germline (reference sequence). The CDR3 runs 15 residues. V lost 5 bases to trimming and J lost 8 bases; unmatched junction nucleotides: 12. CDR3 coding DNA: TGTGCCAGCAGCCCCAGAACTACAGGGGGCCAGGGCTACACCTTC. This translates into CASSPRTTGGQGYTF.

The chain employs TRBV29-1 and TRBJ1-1; D gene uncertain. The V and J ends lost 1 base and 4 bases respectively, with 4 bases between them. Germline V CDR1 and CDR2: SQVTM, ANQGSEA. This CDR3 has 11 residues. The CDR3 region has the DNA TGCAGCGTTGAAGGGGGCACTGAAGCTTTCTTT. This codes for CSVEGGTEAFF.

V and J are TRBV6-2 or TRBV6-3 and TRBJ2-5, with D unresolved. V lost 7 bases and J lost 5, with 17 bases in between. Germline lookup yields CDR1 MNHEY and CDR2 SVGEGT. CDR3 size: 14 residues. The CDR3 loop is CASTPMVGQETQYF. Written as DNA, the CDR3 is TGTGCCAGCACCCCAATGGTAGGGCAGGAGACCCAGTACTTC.

This clonotype was counted between two and nine times. The chain joins TRBV7-8 to TRBJ2-1, with 11 bases fitting TRBD2. Germline lookup yields CDR1 SGHVS and CDR2 FQNEAQ. Germline trimming cut 5 bases from V and 5 bases from J; bases unmatched to any gene: 8. CDR3 size: 16 residues. The CDR3 loop is CASSGPGLAENNEQFF. CDR3 sequence (DNA): TGTGCCAGCAGCGGGCCGGGACTAGCGGAGAACAATGAGCAGTTCTTC. Looking up the rest from reference TRBV7-8 and TRBJ2-1 gives the full variable domain: GAGVSQSPRYKVAKRGQDVALRCDPISGHVSLFWYQQALGQGPEFLTYFQNEAQLDKSGLPSDRFFAERPEGSVSTLKIQRTQQEDSAVYLCASSGPGLAENNEQFFGPGTRLTVL.

The chain joins TRBV3-1 to TRBJ2-7, with 7 bases aligning to TRBD2. Germline-derived CDR1 and CDR2 are LGHDT and YNNKEL (reference sequence). The V and J ends lost 3 bases and 0 bases, in that order; junction bases with no gene match: 2. The CDR3 has 14 amino acids. DNA for the CDR3: TGTGCCAGCAGCCAGGGACTATCCTCCTACGAGCAGTACTTC. Translation: CASSQGLSSYEQYF.

This clonotype was observed a few times. The chain combines TRBV7-2 with TRBJ1-1; D unclear. This CDR3 is built from 14 residues. V lost 2 bases, J lost 8 bases, and 15 bases lay in between. Germline loops: CDR1 SGHTA, CDR2 FQGNSA. Here the CDR3 DNA reads TGTGCCAGCAGCTTATCCGGCATTTCCACCGAAGCTTTCTTT. Translated: CASSLSGISTEAFF.

There are a few counts of this clonotype. The chain links TRBV12-3 or TRBV12-4 to TRBJ1-1; unclear D gene. V shed 3 bases and J shed 6 bases, with 8 bases lying between them. The CDR3 loop spans 12 amino acids. Written as DNA, the CDR3 is TGTGCCAGCAGTTTTAGGGAAGCTGAAGCTTTCTTT. It translates to CASSFREAEAFF.